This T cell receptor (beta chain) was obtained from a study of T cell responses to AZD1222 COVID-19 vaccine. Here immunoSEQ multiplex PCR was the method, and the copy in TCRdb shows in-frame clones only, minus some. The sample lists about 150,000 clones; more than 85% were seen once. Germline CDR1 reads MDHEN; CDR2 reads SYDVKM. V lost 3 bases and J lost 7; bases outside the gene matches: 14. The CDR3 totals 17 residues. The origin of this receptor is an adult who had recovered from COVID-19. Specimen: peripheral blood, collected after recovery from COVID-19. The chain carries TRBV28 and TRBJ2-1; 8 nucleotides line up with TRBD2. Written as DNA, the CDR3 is TGTGCCAGCAGTTTTTTCCGGGGGAGCGGGAGAGCAAATGAGCAGTTCTTC. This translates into CASSFFRGSGRANEQFF.